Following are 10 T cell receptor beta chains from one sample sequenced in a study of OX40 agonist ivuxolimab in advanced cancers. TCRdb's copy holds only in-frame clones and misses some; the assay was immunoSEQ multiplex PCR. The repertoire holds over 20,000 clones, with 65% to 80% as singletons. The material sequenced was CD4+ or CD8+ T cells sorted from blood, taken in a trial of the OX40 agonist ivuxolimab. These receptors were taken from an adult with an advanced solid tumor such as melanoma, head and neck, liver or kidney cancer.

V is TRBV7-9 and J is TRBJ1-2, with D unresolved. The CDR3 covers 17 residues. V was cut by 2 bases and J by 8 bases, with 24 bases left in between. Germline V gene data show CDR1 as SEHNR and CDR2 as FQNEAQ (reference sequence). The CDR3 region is CASSLSMGVGFVSGYTF. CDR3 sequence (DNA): TGTGCCAGCAGCTTATCAATGGGTGTCGGTTTTGTTAGCGGCTACACCTTC.

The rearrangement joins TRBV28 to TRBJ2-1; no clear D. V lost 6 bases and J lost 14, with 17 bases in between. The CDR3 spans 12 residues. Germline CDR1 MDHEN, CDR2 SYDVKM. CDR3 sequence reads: CASSPLMSAKFF. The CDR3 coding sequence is TGTGCCAGCAGCCCACTGATGTCAGCAAAGTTCTTC.

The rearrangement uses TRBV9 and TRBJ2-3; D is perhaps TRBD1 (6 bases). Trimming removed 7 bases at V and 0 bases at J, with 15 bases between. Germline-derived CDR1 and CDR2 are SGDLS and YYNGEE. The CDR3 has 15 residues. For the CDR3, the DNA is TGTGCCAGCCAATACAGGGACCCTAGCACAGATACGCAGTATTTT. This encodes CASQYRDPSTDTQYF.

Here the CDR3 DNA reads TGTGCCAGCAGTGACGTACCGGGACAGAAAAACTATGGCTACACCTTC. This gives the protein CASSDVPGQKNYGYTF. The chain links TRBV6-1 to TRBJ1-2, with 7 bases aligning to TRBD1. V shed 3 bases and J 2 bases; nucleotides not matched to a gene: 9. This CDR3 has 16 residues. Germline V lookup: CDR1 MNHNS, CDR2 SASEGT.

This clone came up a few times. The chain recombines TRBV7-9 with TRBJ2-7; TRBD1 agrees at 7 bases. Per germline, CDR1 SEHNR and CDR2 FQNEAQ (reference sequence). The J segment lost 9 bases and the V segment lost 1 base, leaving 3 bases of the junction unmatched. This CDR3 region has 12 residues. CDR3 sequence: CASSLGQGVQYF. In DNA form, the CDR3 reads TGTGCCAGCAGCTTAGGCCAGGGGGTGCAGTACTTC.

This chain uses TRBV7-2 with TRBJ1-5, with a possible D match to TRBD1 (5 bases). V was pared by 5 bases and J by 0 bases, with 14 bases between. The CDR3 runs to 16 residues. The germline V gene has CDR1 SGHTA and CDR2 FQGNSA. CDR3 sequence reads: CASSQEQAASNQPQHF. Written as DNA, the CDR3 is TGTGCCAGCAGCCAAGAACAGGCAGCTAGCAATCAGCCCCAGCATTTT.

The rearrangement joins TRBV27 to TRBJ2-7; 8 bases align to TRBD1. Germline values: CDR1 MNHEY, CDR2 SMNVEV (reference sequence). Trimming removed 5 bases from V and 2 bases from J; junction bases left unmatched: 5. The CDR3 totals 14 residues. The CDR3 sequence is CASSHRTGPYEQYF. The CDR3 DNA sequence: TGTGCCAGCAGTCACCGGACAGGGCCCTACGAGCAGTACTTC.

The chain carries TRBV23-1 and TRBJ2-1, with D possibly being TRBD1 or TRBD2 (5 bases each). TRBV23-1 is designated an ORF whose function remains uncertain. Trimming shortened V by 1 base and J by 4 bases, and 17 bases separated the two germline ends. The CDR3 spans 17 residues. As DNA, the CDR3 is TGCGCCAGCAGTCAATTGCGGGTGGCTAGGGGATACAATGAGCAGTTCTTC. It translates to CASSQLRVARGYNEQFF.

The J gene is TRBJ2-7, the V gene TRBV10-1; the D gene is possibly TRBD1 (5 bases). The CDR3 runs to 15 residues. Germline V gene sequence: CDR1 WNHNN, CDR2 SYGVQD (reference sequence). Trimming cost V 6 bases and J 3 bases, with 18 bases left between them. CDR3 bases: TGCGCCAGCAGGTTGACAGAGTTTTCCTACTACGAGCAGTACTTC. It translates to CASRLTEFSYYEQYF.

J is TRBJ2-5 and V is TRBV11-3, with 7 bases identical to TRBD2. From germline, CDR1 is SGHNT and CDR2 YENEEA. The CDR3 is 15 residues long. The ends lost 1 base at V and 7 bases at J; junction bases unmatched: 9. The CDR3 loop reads CASSLAQMGGRTQYF. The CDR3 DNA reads TGTGCCAGCAGCTTAGCGCAGATGGGAGGGAGGACCCAGTACTTC.